These T cell receptor beta chains were read from a single sample in a study of T cell changes during pregnancy in multiple sclerosis. TCRdb's table, derived via immunoSEQ multiplex PCR, lists solely in-frame clones and lacks some. In the table there are about 92,000 clones, 90% to 95% of which are singletons. Sequenced material: peripheral blood, taken in the third trimester of pregnancy. The receptors shown here come from a female donor with multiple sclerosis, enrolled in a pregnancy study. The CDR3 runs from the conserved cysteine through the conserved F or W. Each record gives: clone size, D gene, V gene, J gene, CDR3 protein, CDR3 DNA. D genes are given only for firm matches. Rows may omit the clone size; those that give it use once, few, many or a size class.

>NA|NA|TRBV28|TRBJ2-3
CASSTSFGLRDTDTQYF
TGTGCCAGCAGTACGTCTTTTGGGCTAAGAGACACAGATACGCAGTATTTT
>NA|TRBD1|TRBV30|TRBJ1-2
CAWSVLQGADGYTF
TGTGCCTGGAGTGTATTGCAGGGGGCGGATGGCTACACCTTC
>NA|TRBD2|TRBV7-2|TRBJ2-5
CASSFSGGNKETQYF
TGTGCCAGCAGCTTTTCCGGGGGGAACAAAGAGACCCAGTACTTC
>NA|TRBD2|TRBV7-3|TRBJ2-3
CASSSIIRLAGGGTDTQYF
TGTGCCAGCAGCTCCATCATCCGACTAGCGGGAGGGGGCACAGATACGCAGTATTTT
>once|NA|TRBV2|TRBJ2-5
CARRGAGAQETQYF
TGTGCCAGAAGGGGGGCGGGGGCACAAGAGACCCAGTACTTC
>NA|NA|TRBV5-1|TRBJ2-2
CASSLALGQVTGELFF
TGCGCCAGCAGCTTGGCCCTGGGCCAGGTCACCGGGGAGCTGTTTTTT
>once|NA|TRBV28|TRBJ1-3
CASSLGHLSGNTIYF
TGTGCCAGCAGTTTAGGACACCTCTCTGGAAACACCATATATTTT
>NA|NA|TRBV28|TRBJ2-7
CATLYYEQYF
TGTGCCACCCTCTACTACGAGCAGTACTTC
>NA|TRBD2|TRBV7-6|TRBJ2-7
CASSLGVAGGNYEQYF
TGTGCCAGCAGCTTAGGGGTAGCGGGAGGCAACTACGAGCAGTACTTC
>NA|NA|TRBV5-4|TRBJ2-7
CASSLVGQVREQYF
TGTGCCAGCAGCTTGGTAGGACAAGTAAGGGAGCAGTACTTC
>NA|NA|TRBV5-1|TRBJ2-1
CASSLDLEPYNEQFF
TGCGCCAGCAGCTTGGATCTAGAACCCTACAATGAGCAGTTCTTC
>NA|NA|TRBV28|TRBJ2-5
CASSPRETQYF
TGTGCCAGCAGCCCTCGAGAGACCCAGTACTTC
>NA|TRBD2|TRBV28|TRBJ2-2
CASSLPRGRDFTGELFF
TGTGCCAGCAGTTTACCCCGCGGGAGGGACTTCACCGGGGAGCTGTTTTTT
>once|TRBD2|TRBV27|TRBJ2-7
CASKKTGTRRYEQYF
TGTGCCAGCAAAAAGACCGGGACTAGAAGATACGAGCAGTACTTC
>NA|NA|TRBV13|TRBJ2-4
CASSPTPGRENIQYF
TGTGCCAGCAGCCCCACGCCGGGAAGGGAAAACATTCAGTACTTC
>NA|NA|TRBV27|TRBJ2-7
CASSLMGGDEQYF
TGTGCCAGCAGTTTAATGGGAGGAGACGAGCAGTACTTC
>NA|NA|TRBV6-5|TRBJ2-7
CASSYSKGTGGSEQYF
TGTGCCAGCAGTTACTCGAAAGGGACTGGCGGCTCCGAGCAGTACTTC
>NA|TRBD2|TRBV7-8|TRBJ2-1
CASSLGGTRDEQFF
TGTGCCAGCAGCTTAGGAGGGACTAGGGATGAGCAGTTCTTC
>once|NA|TRBV30|TRBJ1-5
CAWSVLGRVQPQHF
TGTGCCTGGAGTGTACTAGGGAGGGTCCAGCCCCAGCATTTT
>NA|TRBD2|TRBV4-1|TRBJ2-3
CASSFSGTSPDTQYF
TGCGCCAGCAGTTTCTCCGGGACTAGCCCAGATACGCAGTATTTT
>few|NA|TRBV5-1|TRBJ1-5
CASSLEGAGNQPQHF
TGCGCCAGCAGCTTGGAAGGGGCTGGCAATCAGCCCCAGCATTTT
>NA|NA|TRBV27|TRBJ2-5
CASSLSGAYFQETQYF
TGTGCCAGCAGTTTATCGGGGGCGTACTTCCAAGAGACCCAGTACTTC
>NA|TRBD1|TRBV10-3|TRBJ2-2
CAISEGQGATGELFF
TGTGCCATCAGTGAGGGACAGGGGGCAACCGGGGAGCTGTTTTTT
>NA|NA|TRBV6-5|TRBJ1-1
CASSYLGAGDTEAFF
TGTGCCAGCAGTTACCTAGGGGCGGGAGACACTGAAGCTTTCTTT
>NA|TRBD1|TRBV7-3|TRBJ1-1
CASSWTGGGTEAFF
TGTGCCAGCAGCTGGACAGGGGGCGGCACTGAAGCTTTCTTT
>NA|NA|TRBV7-9|TRBJ2-1
CASSLAGSLSNEQFF
TGTGCCAGCAGCTTAGCGGGCTCCCTCAGCAATGAGCAGTTCTTC
>NA|NA|TRBV30|TRBJ2-7
CAWGGTYEQYF
TGTGCCTGGGGCGGAACCTACGAGCAGTACTTC
>NA|NA|TRBV15|TRBJ2-7
CATSRGALSYEQYF
TGTGCCACCAGCAGGGGAGCGCTCTCCTACGAGCAGTACTTC